The present TCR beta chain was sequenced within a study of naive and memory T cell subsets. Study-wide results and caveats: There was no ground truth to check naive and memory subset results.

Separate alpha and beta amplification began at the second PCR step. After CD4 positive bead selection, the CD4-negative fraction gave CD8 T cells. V lost 5 bases, J lost 5 bases, and 15 bases stayed unmatched. Germline V gene sequence: CDR1 SGHVS, CDR2 FQNEAQ. This CDR3 is 16 amino acids long. Two oligonucleotides, mixed equimolar, formed the beta constant-region primer covering TRBC1 and TRBC2. Nested alpha and beta constant-region primers with the SP2 primer drove four PCR rounds on ligated cDNA. TCRdb reanalysed the UMI-ligation and nested PCR reads using MiXCR and keeps one entry per CDR3 protein. This table has about 17,000 distinct CDR3 sequences, roughly 8.7% appearing once. This clonotype was found many times. Its antigen is not known.

This receptor was obtained from a human donor in good health. This chain uses TRBV7-8 with TRBJ2-7; 7 nucleotides match TRBD2. The sequencing input was central memory CD8+ T cells from blood. CDR3 bases: TGTGCCAGCAGCCGAACTACGGGGGGTATTGACCACGAGCAGTACTTC. It codes for CASSRTTGGIDHEQYF.